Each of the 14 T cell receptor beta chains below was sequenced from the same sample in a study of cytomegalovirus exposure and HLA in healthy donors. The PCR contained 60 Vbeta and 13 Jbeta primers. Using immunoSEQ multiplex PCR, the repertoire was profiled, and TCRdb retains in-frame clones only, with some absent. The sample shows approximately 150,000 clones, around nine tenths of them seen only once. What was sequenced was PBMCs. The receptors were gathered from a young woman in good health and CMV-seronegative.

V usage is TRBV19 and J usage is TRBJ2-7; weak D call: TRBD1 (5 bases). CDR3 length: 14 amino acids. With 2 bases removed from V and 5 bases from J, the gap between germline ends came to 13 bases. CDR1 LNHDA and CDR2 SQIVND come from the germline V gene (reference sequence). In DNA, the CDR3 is TGTGCCAGTAGTATAATGGCAGGGCGCCACGAGCAGTACTTC. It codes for CASSIMAGRHEQYF. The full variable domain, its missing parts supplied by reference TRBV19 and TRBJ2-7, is DGGITQSPKYLFRKEGQNVTLSCEQNLNHDAMYWYRQDPGQGLRLIYYSQIVNDFQKGDIAEGYSVSREKKESFPLTVTSAQKNPTAFYLCASSIMAGRHEQYFGPGTRLTVT.

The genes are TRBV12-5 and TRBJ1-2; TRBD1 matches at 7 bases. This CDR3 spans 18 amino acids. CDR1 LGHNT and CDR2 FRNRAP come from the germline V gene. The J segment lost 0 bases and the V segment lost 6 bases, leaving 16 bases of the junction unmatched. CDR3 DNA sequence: TGTGCTAGTGGCCTGTCGACAGGGATGCCTTTAGCTAACTATGGCTACACCTTC. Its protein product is CASGLSTGMPLANYGYTF.

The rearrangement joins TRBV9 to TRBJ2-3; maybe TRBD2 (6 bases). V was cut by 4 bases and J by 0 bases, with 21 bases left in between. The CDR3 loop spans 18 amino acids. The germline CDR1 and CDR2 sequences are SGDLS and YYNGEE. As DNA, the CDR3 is TGTGCCAGCAGCTATTCCCCGGGAGCAAGGTCTAGCACAGATACGCAGTATTTT. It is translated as CASSYSPGARSSTDTQYF.

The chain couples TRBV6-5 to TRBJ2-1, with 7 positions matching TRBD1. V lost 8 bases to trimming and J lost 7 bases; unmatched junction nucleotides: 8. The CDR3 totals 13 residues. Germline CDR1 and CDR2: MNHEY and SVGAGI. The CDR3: CASAGGTRNEQFF. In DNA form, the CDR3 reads TGTGCCAGCGCAGGGGGTACGCGTAATGAGCAGTTCTTC.

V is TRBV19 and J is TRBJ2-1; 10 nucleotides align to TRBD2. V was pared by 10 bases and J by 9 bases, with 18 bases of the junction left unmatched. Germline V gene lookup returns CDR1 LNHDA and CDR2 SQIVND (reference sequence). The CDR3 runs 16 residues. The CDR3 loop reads CATEAPMTSGLFEQFF. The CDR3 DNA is TGTGCCACCGAGGCCCCAATGACTAGCGGGTTGTTTGAGCAGTTCTTC.

The CDR3 is CASSPGWASNQPQHF. CDR3 nucleotide sequence: TGTGCCAGTAGTCCCGGCTGGGCGAGCAATCAGCCCCAGCATTTT. V usage is TRBV19 and J usage is TRBJ1-5; D gene unclear. CDR3 length equals 15 residues. Germline V CDR1 and CDR2: LNHDA, SQIVND (reference sequence). Trimming took off 5 bases at V and 1 base at J, with 12 bases between the two ends.

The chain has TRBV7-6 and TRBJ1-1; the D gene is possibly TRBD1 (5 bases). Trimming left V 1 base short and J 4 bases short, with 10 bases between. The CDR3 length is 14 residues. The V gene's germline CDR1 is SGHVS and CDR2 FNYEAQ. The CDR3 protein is CASSLEGQITEAFF. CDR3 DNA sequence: TGTGCCAGCAGCTTAGAGGGGCAGATCACTGAAGCTTTCTTT.

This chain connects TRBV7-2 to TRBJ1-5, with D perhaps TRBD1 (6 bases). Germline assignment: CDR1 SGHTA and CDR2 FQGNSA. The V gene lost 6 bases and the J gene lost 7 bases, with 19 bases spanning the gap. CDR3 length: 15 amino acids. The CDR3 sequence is CASSRSAGARQPQHF. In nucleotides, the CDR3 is TGTGCCAGCAGTCGATCTGCAGGGGCACGGCAGCCCCAGCATTTT. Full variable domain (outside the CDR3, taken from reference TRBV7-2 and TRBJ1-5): GAGVSQSPSNKVTEKGKDVELRCDPISGHTALYWYRQSLGQGLEFLIYFQGNSAPDKSGLPSDRFSAERTGGSVSTLTIQRTQQEDSAVYLCASSRSAGARQPQHFGDGTRLSIL.

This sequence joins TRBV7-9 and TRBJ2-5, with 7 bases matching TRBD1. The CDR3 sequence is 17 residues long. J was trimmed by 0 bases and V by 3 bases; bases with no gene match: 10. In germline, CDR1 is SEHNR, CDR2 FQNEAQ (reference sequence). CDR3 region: CASSFPRTGWDQETQYF. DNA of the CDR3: TGTGCCAGCAGCTTTCCGAGGACAGGCTGGGACCAAGAGACCCAGTACTTC.

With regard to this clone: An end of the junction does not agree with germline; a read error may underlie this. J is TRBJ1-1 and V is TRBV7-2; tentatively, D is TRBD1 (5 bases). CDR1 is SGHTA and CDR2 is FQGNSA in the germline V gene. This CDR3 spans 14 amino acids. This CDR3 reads CASTLNQGNTEAFF. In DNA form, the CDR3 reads TGTGCCAGCACCTTAAACCAGGGTAACACTGAAGCTTTCTTT. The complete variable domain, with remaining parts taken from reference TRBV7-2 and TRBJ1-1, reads GAGVSQSPSNKVTEKGKDVELRCDPISGHTALYWYRQSLGQGLEFLIYFQGNSAPDKSGLPSDRFSAERTGGSVSTLTIQRTQQEDSAVYLCASTLNQGNTEAFFGQGTRLTVV.

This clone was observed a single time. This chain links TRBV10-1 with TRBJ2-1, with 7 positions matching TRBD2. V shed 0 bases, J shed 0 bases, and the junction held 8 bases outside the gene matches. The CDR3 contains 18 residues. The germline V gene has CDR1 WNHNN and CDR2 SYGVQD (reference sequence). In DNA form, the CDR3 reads TGCGCCAGCAGTGAGTCGAAGCTAGCGGCCAGCTCCTACAATGAGCAGTTCTTC. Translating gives CASSESKLAASSYNEQFF.

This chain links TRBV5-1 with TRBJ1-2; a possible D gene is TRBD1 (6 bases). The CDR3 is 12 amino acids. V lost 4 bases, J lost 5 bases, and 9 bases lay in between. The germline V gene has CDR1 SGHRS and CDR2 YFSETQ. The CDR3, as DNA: TGCGCCAGCAGCCGGCAGGGGTATGGCTACACCTTC. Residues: CASSRQGYGYTF.

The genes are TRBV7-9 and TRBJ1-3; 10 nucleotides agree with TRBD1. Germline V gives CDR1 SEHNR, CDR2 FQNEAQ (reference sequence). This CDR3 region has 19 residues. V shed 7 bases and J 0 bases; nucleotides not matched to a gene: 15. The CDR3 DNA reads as TGTGCCAGCAACTCCCCGCCGACAGGGGGCCCGAGCTCTGGAAACACCATATATTTT. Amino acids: CASNSPPTGGPSSGNTIYF.

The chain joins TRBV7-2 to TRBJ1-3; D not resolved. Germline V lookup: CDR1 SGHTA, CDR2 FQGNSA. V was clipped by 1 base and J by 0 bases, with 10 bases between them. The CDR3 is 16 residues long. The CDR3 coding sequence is TGTGCCAGCAGCTTAGGGCGACGGAGCTCTGGAAACACCATATATTTT. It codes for CASSLGRRSSGNTIYF.